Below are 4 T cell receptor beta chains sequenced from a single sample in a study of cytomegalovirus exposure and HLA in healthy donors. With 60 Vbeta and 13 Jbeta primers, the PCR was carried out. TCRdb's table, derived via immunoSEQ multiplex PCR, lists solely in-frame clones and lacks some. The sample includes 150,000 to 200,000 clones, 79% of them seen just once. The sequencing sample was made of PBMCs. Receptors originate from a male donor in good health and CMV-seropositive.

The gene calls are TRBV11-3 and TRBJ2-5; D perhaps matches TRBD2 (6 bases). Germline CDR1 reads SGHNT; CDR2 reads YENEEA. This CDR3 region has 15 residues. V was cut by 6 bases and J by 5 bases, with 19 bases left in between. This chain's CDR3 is CASRTRDSRGETQYF. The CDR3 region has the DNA TGTGCCAGCAGGACCCGGGACTCCCGAGGGGAGACCCAGTACTTC.

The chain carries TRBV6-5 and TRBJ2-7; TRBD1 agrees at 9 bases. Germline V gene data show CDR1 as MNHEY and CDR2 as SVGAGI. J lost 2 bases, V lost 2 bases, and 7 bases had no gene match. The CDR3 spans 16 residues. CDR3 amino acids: CASSYTTGTGTYEQYF. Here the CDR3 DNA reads TGTGCCAGCAGTTACACCACCGGGACAGGGACCTACGAGCAGTACTTC.

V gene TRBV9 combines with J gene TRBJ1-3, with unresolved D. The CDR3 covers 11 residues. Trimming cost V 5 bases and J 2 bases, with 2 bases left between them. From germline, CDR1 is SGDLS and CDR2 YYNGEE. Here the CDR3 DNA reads TGTGCCAGCAGTACTGGAAACACCATATATTTT. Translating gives CASSTGNTIYF.

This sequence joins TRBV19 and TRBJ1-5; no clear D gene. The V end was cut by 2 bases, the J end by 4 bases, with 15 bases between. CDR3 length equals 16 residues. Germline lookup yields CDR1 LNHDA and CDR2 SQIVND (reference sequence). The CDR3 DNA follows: TGTGCCAGTAGTATAAGAAGGAGGACGGAGAATCAGCCCCAGCATTTT. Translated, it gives CASSIRRRTENQPQHF.